The present T cell receptor (beta chain) was sequenced within a study of cytomegalovirus exposure and HLA in healthy donors. Background on the study: Inside one of the first data releases sat around 86 million unique TCRs taken from HLA-typed donors.

V lost 4 bases and J lost 2; bases outside the gene matches: 16. This CDR3 comprises 18 residues. Germline lookup yields CDR1 SGHRS and CDR2 YFSETQ. It was with 60 Vbeta and 13 Jbeta primers that the PCR ran. Profiling relied on immunoSEQ multiplex PCR, and the TCRdb table lists in-frame clones only, not all of them. This sample has tens of thousands of clones, with about 80% found just once. The chain couples TRBV5-1 to TRBJ2-5; 8 bases align to TRBD1. What was sequenced was PBMCs. The source is a man aged 50 to 59 in good health and CMV-seronegative. The CDR3 sequence is CASSGPGGRDRRQETQYF. CDR3 DNA sequence: TGCGCCAGCAGCGGACCTGGGGGGCGGGACAGGAGACAAGAGACCCAGTACTTC.